The clone carrying this TCR beta chain was counted only a few times. Its antigen is still unknown. These data belong to a study of regulatory T cells in long-lasting Graves disease. Building of the TCR beta libraries involved iRepertoire HTBI primers and Arm-PCR of CDR3 regions. TCRdb used MiXCR to reprocess the multiplex PCR reads, holding one entry per CDR3 protein. The table shows about 560,000 distinct CDR3 sequences, with 15% to 20% occurring only once. The time point: newly diagnosed GD, antithyroid drugs for less than 3 months. Construction of the TCR library relied on RNA isolated from PBMCs. Trimming cost V 7 bases and J 0 bases, with 10 bases left between them. The length of the CDR3 is 13 residues. Germline CDR1 is DFQATT and CDR2 is SNEGSKA (reference sequence). Notes on the study in general: A limited number of samples was an acknowledged limitation. Preferential use of TRBV28, TRBJ1-2 and TRBJ2-5 was seen in persistent disease.

These data were also filed under a second study, of T cells in Graves' hyperthyroidism and ophthalmopathy. That study reports: The HTBI primer set was used in a first-round RT-PCR of the TCR CDR3. Among clonotypes expanded in thyroid above 0.001, most were also found in blood.

This receptor was obtained from a man aged 18 to 30 with Graves disease. This chain joins TRBV20-1 and TRBJ2-4; TRBD1 might be the D (5 bases). The sequencing here drew on peripheral blood mononuclear cells (PBMCs), taken at new diagnosis, from a patient treated with antithyroid drugs. The CDR3 DNA is TGCAGTGGCACAGGAGTAGCCAAAAACATTCAGTACTTC. Its protein product is CSGTGVAKNIQYF.